This T cell receptor (beta chain) was sequenced during a study of CD8+ T cells in alopecia areata (dated by TCRdb to the late 2010s). A note on the overall study: The treated patients took part in an open-label pilot trial in which moderate-to-severe alopecia areata was treated with oral tofacitinib at 5 to 10 mg twice daily. RNA was obtained with the PAXgene miRNA kit for fixed scalp, the miRNeasy kit for PBMCs, and the RNeasy kit for mouse skin. High-throughput TCRbeta sequencing was used to examine T cell clonal expansion in alopecia areata in both the C3H/HeJ mouse model and human patients. Tofacitinib-treated patients had biopsies at baseline and at 4 and 24 weeks of treatment, with a later scalp biopsy in several patients. TCRbeta CDR3 regions were amplified by immunoSEQ multiplex PCR using 35 Vbeta forward and 13 Jbeta reverse primers. Scalp clonality was compared across normal scalp (n=4), patchy alopecia areata scalp (n=8), and alopecia totalis/universalis scalp (n=8). Patients received tofacitinib for 6 to 18 months and were then followed off drug for 6 months to check for delayed response and recurrence. On the human side, TCRbeta sequencing was run on scalp tissue and on sorted CD4+ and CD8+ peripheral blood T cells from healthy controls and from alopecia areata patients with either patchy or totalis/universalis disease. Points the paper makes about the study in general: Resident alphabeta T cells in normal human skin are also sequenced, complicating scalp TCR repertoire analysis, unlike mouse skin dominated by gammadelta T cells. Lesional scalp, especially in alopecia totalis/universalis, showed higher clonality and more expanded CD8+ clones than normal scalp, suggesting antigenic drive. Shared TCR sequences between patients were less evident than in mice, which may be partly attributable to HLA diversity in the patient population.

The intended sense of this specimen's time point label: baseline before oral tofacitinib. Lesional scalp punch biopsies and peripheral blood were collected from alopecia areata patients. PBMCs were isolated by density centrifugation and stained for CD3, CD4 and CD8, and CD4+ and CD8+ T cells were sorted on a FACSAria. The CDR3 holds 12 amino acids from the cysteine to the phenylalanine. CDR3 DNA is the only sequence kept; it has 36 bases, read in frame from the first base. Based on the germline V gene, the CDR1 and CDR2 sequences are MGHDK and SYGVNS. V sheds 2 bases and J sheds 7 bases, leaving 9 bases between their ends. Library construction relied on the immunoSEQ multiplex PCR assay. RNA was extracted from all samples and reverse transcribed into cDNA, which served as template for TCR sequencing. SuperScript III was used to make first-strand cDNA, primed with a 2:1 mix of oligo-dT and random hexamers. A synthetic immune receptor repertoire was used to measure amplification bias, and any remaining bias was corrected computationally. For the original study's pipeline: Raw reads were preprocessed to remove errors, and CDR3 was defined by IMGT conventions from the conserved cysteine to phenylalanine. Clonality was calculated as 1 minus Shannon entropy normalized by log2 of the number of productive unique TCRs. Whether scalp clones were CD4 or CD8 was inferred by matching scalp TCRbeta sequences against CD4 and CD8 repertoires sorted from blood. TCRdb carries this immuneACCESS record with in-frame sequences only. Its versions omit some clonotypes, under half of them owing to an unresolved V gene in the studies checked, with the rest unexplained. For V, J and clone size, that table is used; D and trimming come from the DNA. A total of 170,000 or so clones appear in this sample, 50% to 60% of them only once. Roughly 14% of the sample rests with the top ten.

As for this clone: No cognate antigen has been identified for it. Base qualities are missing; no much larger clone stands one base away.

The sequences come from CD4+ T cells sorted from blood, collected at week 0. The origin of this receptor is a human donor with alopecia areata. This sequence uses TRBV25-1 and TRBJ2-7; the D gene lacks a confident call. DNA sequence: TGTGCCAGCAGTGAAGGTCCCCTAGAGCAGTACTTC. Its product reads: CASSEGPLEQYF.